The 28 T cell receptor beta chains below all came from one sample that was sequenced in a study of T cell responses to AZD1222 COVID-19 vaccine. Some clones are missing from TCRdb's copy, which holds only in-frame ones; the method was immunoSEQ multiplex PCR. The sample shows approximately 120,000 clones, less than 90% of them seen only once. The source material was peripheral blood, sampled on day 0 of AZD1222 vaccination. The receptors shown here come from an adult in good health.

The gene calls are TRBV9 and TRBJ1-1; D perhaps matches TRBD1 (6 bases). V lost 0 bases and J lost 5, with 11 bases in between. Germline assignment: CDR1 SGDLS and CDR2 YYNGEE. The CDR3 has 14 residues. CDR3 in DNA: TGTGCCAGCAGCGTAGACGGGAGGGGGACTGAAGCTTTCTTT. Its protein product is CASSVDGRGTEAFF. Supplemented by reference TRBV9 and TRBJ1-1, the full variable domain reads DSGVTQTPKHLITATGQRVTLRCSPRSGDLSVYWYQQSLDQGLQFLIQYYNGEERAKGNILERFSAQQFPDLHSELNLSSLELGDSALYFCASSVDGRGTEAFFGQGTRLTVV.

This CDR3 is CASSFGGQTSYNEQFF. The CDR3 region has the DNA TGTGCCAGCAGCTTCGGAGGACAGACCAGTTACAATGAGCAGTTCTTC. This rearrangement joins TRBV5-4 to TRBJ2-1; a possible D gene is TRBD1 (6 bases). Germline loops: CDR1 SGHNT, CDR2 YYREEE (reference sequence). CDR3 length: 16 amino acids. V was shortened by 2 bases and J by 4 bases, with 16 bases between the two germline ends.

This clone appeared a single time. One junction end does not reproduce the germline sequence, and a read error may be involved. The chain joins TRBV24-1 to TRBJ2-3, with D unclear. Germline values: CDR1 KGHDR, CDR2 SFDVKD. The CDR3 is 9 amino acids. This CDR3 reads CCSSCTQYF. The CDR3 DNA reads TGCTGTAGCTCATGTACGCAGTATTTT.

This clone appeared a single time. The rearrangement uses TRBV14 and TRBJ1-2; maybe TRBD1 (5 bases). The germline V gene encodes CDR1 SGHDN and CDR2 FVKESK. Trimming left V 4 bases short and J 3 bases short, with 15 bases between. The CDR3 covers 15 residues. The CDR3 sequence is CASSLGTIPYYGYTF. CDR3 in DNA: TGTGCCAGCAGCCTTGGGACGATCCCGTACTATGGCTACACCTTC.

This chain uses TRBV4-1 with TRBJ2-1; 9 bases align to TRBD2. Trimming took 0 bases from V and 3 from J; bases not matched to a gene: 0. The CDR3 runs 15 residues. The germline CDR1 and CDR2 sequences are MGHRA and YSYEKL. The CDR3: CASSQDSGGYNEQFF. The CDR3 DNA follows: TGCGCCAGCAGCCAAGATAGCGGGGGCTACAATGAGCAGTTCTTC.

The chain is built from TRBV7-2 and TRBJ1-3; D ambiguous. Trimming removed 1 base at V and 2 bases at J, with 3 bases between. The CDR3 consists of 13 residues. CDR1 and CDR2 from the germline V gene are SGHTA and FQGNSA. Here the CDR3 reads CASSLGAGNTIYF. As DNA, the CDR3 is TGTGCCAGCAGCTTAGGCGCTGGAAACACCATATATTTT.

The chain is built from TRBV30 and TRBJ1-4, with 9 nucleotides matching TRBD1. Germline trimming cut 2 bases from V and 6 bases from J; bases unmatched to any gene: 7. Germline CDR1 GTSNPN, CDR2 SVGIG (reference sequence). CDR3 length: 15 amino acids. The CDR3 protein is CAWSPPDRGYEKLFF. In DNA form, the CDR3 reads TGTGCCTGGAGTCCGCCGGACAGGGGATATGAAAAACTGTTTTTT.

The CDR3: CASSIGGSPNEQFF. The CDR3 DNA reads TGTGCCAGTAGTATCGGTGGTAGCCCCAATGAGCAGTTCTTC. The chain couples TRBV19 to TRBJ2-1; no reliable D call. The germline CDR1 and CDR2 sequences are LNHDA and SQIVND (reference sequence). V lost 3 bases to trimming and J lost 6 bases, with 12 bases between them. This CDR3 region has 14 residues. Based on the CDR3 plus reference TRBV19 and TRBJ2-1, the full variable domain is DGGITQSPKYLFRKEGQNVTLSCEQNLNHDAMYWYRQDPGQGLRLIYYSQIVNDFQKGDIAEGYSVSREKKESFPLTVTSAQKNPTAFYLCASSIGGSPNEQFFGPGTRLTVL.

The chain joins TRBV2 to TRBJ1-3; D is uncertain. V was cut by 4 bases and J by 1 base, with 8 bases left in between. Germline-derived CDR1 and CDR2 are SNHLY and FYNNEI. CDR3 length equals 14 residues. The CDR3 nucleotides read TGTGCCAGCAGTGTGGACGTGTCTGGAAACACCATATATTTT. Translation: CASSVDVSGNTIYF.

The rearrangement joins TRBV5-1 to TRBJ1-1; TRBD1 agrees at 8 bases. Germline-derived CDR1 and CDR2 are SGHRS and YFSETQ. Losses at the gene ends were 4 bases for V and 7 bases for J; bases not matched to a gene: 6. The CDR3 length is 13 residues. Here the CDR3 DNA reads TGCGCCAGCAGCCCGGACAGGGAGGGTGAAGCTTTCTTT. Residues: CASSPDREGEAFF.

The chain carries TRBV30 and TRBJ1-3; D may be TRBD1 (6 bases). Germline V lookup: CDR1 GTSNPN, CDR2 SVGIG (reference sequence). This CDR3 comprises 13 residues. Trimming removed 7 bases at V and 1 base at J, with 11 bases between. The CDR3: CAYPQGSGNTIYF. The CDR3 region has the DNA TGTGCCTACCCACAGGGTTCTGGAAACACCATATATTTT.

V gene TRBV2 combines with J gene TRBJ2-7, with D perhaps TRBD1 (5 bases). The V end lost 6 bases, the J end lost 0 bases, and 12 bases lay between the germline ends. Germline V lookup: CDR1 SNHLY, CDR2 FYNNEI. The CDR3 runs to 14 residues. As DNA, the CDR3 is TGTGCCAGCAGGAAACAGGAGATCTCCTACGAGCAGTACTTC. Residues: CASRKQEISYEQYF.

This sequence joins TRBV24-1 and TRBJ2-2, with 9 bases matching TRBD1. J was trimmed by 1 base and V by 5 bases; bases with no gene match: 4. The V gene's germline CDR1 is KGHDR and CDR2 SFDVKD. The CDR3 is made up of 16 amino acids. CDR3: CATSVMGQGNTGELFF. The CDR3 DNA reads TGTGCCACCAGTGTGATGGGACAGGGGAACACCGGGGAGCTGTTTTTT.

This clone showed up just a few times. CDR3 DNA sequence: TGTGCCAGCTCACCCCAGGAAGACCCGGGGCCCCAGCATTTT. Translating gives CASSPQEDPGPQHF. V and J are TRBV18 and TRBJ1-5; D gene uncertain. The V and J ends lost 3 bases and 9 bases respectively, with 15 bases between them. This CDR3 is 14 amino acids long. Looked up from germline, CDR1 is KGHSH and CDR2 is LQKENI.

This CDR3 is CACSGQLNTGELFF. The CDR3 DNA follows: TGTGCCTGCTCAGGACAGCTGAACACCGGGGAGCTGTTTTTT. The chain recombines TRBV6-5 with TRBJ2-2; possibly TRBD1 for D (6 bases). The CDR3 consists of 14 residues. The V end lost 11 bases, the J end lost 1 base, and 14 bases lay between the germline ends. Germline CDR1 and CDR2: MNHEY and SVGAGI.

V usage is TRBV19 and J usage is TRBJ1-5; a possible D gene is TRBD1 (5 bases). Trimming pared 6 bases from V and 7 bases from J, leaving 16 bases between. The CDR3 contains 14 residues. Germline V gene lookup returns CDR1 LNHDA and CDR2 SQIVND (reference sequence). As DNA, the CDR3 is TGTGCCAGTAGCATGGGGGGTCACAGCCAGCCCCAGCATTTT. This translates into CASSMGGHSQPQHF. The full variable domain, rest sourced from reference TRBV19 and TRBJ1-5, is DGGITQSPKYLFRKEGQNVTLSCEQNLNHDAMYWYRQDPGQGLRLIYYSQIVNDFQKGDIAEGYSVSREKKESFPLTVTSAQKNPTAFYLCASSMGGHSQPQHFGDGTRLSIL.

The chain is built from TRBV28 and TRBJ2-6; no reliable D call. V lost 5 bases and J lost 1, with 6 bases in between. Germline V gene lookup returns CDR1 MDHEN and CDR2 SYDVKM. This CDR3 comprises 14 residues. The DNA of the CDR3 is TGTGCCAGCAGTCTCCAGTCTGGGGCCAACGTCCTGACTTTC. Translated, it gives CASSLQSGANVLTF.

This clone appeared a single time. V is TRBV12-5 and J is TRBJ2-3; 15 bases map to TRBD2. The CDR3 contains 17 residues. Germline CDR1 and CDR2: LGHNT and FRNRAP. The V gene end was trimmed by 4 bases and the J gene end by 0 bases; junction bases not matched to a gene: 2. In DNA, the CDR3 is TGTGCTAGTGGTTGGACTAGCGGGAGGGCCAGCACAGATACGCAGTATTTT. Translating gives CASGWTSGRASTDTQYF. The whole variable domain, remainder taken from reference TRBV12-5 and TRBJ2-3, is DARVTQTPRHKVTEMGQEVTMRCQPILGHNTVFWYRQTMMQGLELLAYFRNRAPLDDSGMPKDRFSAEMPDATLATLKIQPSEPRDSAVYFCASGWTSGRASTDTQYFGPGTRLTVL.

The chain is built from TRBV28 and TRBJ1-5, with a tentative D call TRBD1 (5 bases). CDR1 is MDHEN, CDR2 SYDVKM, per germline. The CDR3 runs to 15 residues. Deletions cut 4 bases from V and 6 bases from J, with 16 bases between. CDR3 region: CASSSGPVVGQPQHF. In nucleotides, the CDR3 is TGTGCCAGCAGTTCGGGACCCGTGGTAGGTCAGCCCCAGCATTTT.

The CDR3 bases are TGTGCCAGCAGCCTCGAAGGTAGCGGGCTTCCCAGGAGCTCCTACGAGCAGTACTTC. Amino acids: CASSLEGSGLPRSSYEQYF. The gene calls are TRBV7-3 and TRBJ2-7; TRBD2 matches 7 bases. The CDR3 spans 19 residues. The V gene's germline CDR1 is SGHTA and CDR2 FQGTGA. V lost 5 bases and J lost 0; bases outside the gene matches: 19.

The rearrangement uses TRBV6-1 and TRBJ2-7; D call uncertain. The CDR3 contains 13 residues. Trimming left V 1 base short and J 3 bases short, with 7 bases between. The germline V gene encodes CDR1 MNHNS and CDR2 SASEGT. The CDR3, as DNA: TGTGCCAGCAGTGAAGATCCAAACTACGAGCAGTACTTC. This translates into CASSEDPNYEQYF.

This clone was seen just once. This sequence joins TRBV19 and TRBJ2-3; perhaps TRBD1 as D (7 bases). The germline V gene encodes CDR1 LNHDA and CDR2 SQIVND (reference sequence). The V end was cut by 5 bases, the J end by 2 bases, with 14 bases between. The CDR3 spans 15 residues. This chain's CDR3 is CASSPAGGTTDTQYF. Written as DNA, the CDR3 is TGTGCCAGTAGTCCCGCAGGGGGGACCACAGATACGCAGTATTTT.

This chain uses TRBV6-2 or TRBV6-3 with TRBJ2-7, with 10 positions matching TRBD2. The CDR3 runs to 18 residues. From germline, CDR1 is MNHEY and CDR2 SVGEGT. V shed 5 bases, J shed 6 bases, and the junction held 19 bases outside the gene matches. CDR3 sequence: CASSNGLAGVSLRAEQYF. The CDR3 DNA reads TGTGCCAGCAGTAACGGCCTAGCGGGAGTGTCTCTCCGGGCCGAGCAGTACTTC.

The sample holds one count of this clone. The CDR3 region is CASRLGTSGPDNEQFF. CDR3 DNA: TGTGCCAGCCGCCTAGGGACTAGCGGGCCTGACAATGAGCAGTTCTTC. The V and J genes are TRBV27 and TRBJ2-1; 12 bases agree with TRBD2. The CDR3 is 16 residues long. Trimming cost V 8 bases and J 5 bases; bases outside gene matches: 10. Germline-derived CDR1 and CDR2 are MNHEY and SMNVEV (reference sequence).

This rearrangement joins TRBV28 to TRBJ2-2; D gene uncertain. Germline V lookup: CDR1 MDHEN, CDR2 SYDVKM. The CDR3 has 14 residues. The V gene lost 4 bases and the J gene lost 6 bases, with 12 bases spanning the gap. DNA for the CDR3: TGTGCCAGCAGTTCCTTCACCTGGCCCGGGGAGCTGTTTTTT. As protein: CASSSFTWPGELFF.

The chain is built from TRBV7-9 and TRBJ1-5, with 7 nucleotides matching TRBD1. With 3 bases clipped from V and 3 bases from J, the junction kept 2 bases outside the gene matches. Per the germline V gene, CDR1 is SEHNR and CDR2 is FQNEAQ (reference sequence). CDR3 length equals 14 residues. The CDR3 region has the DNA TGTGCCAGCAGCTTTCAGGGGGACAATCAGCCCCAGCATTTT. This encodes CASSFQGDNQPQHF.

V usage is TRBV6-5 and J usage is TRBJ2-2; no firm D call. The CDR3 extends over 15 amino acids. V was trimmed by 2 bases and J by 6 bases, leaving 13 bases between them. Germline V gene sequence: CDR1 MNHEY, CDR2 SVGAGI. The CDR3 DNA is TGTGCCAGCAGTTACGGATGGAAGGGCCCCGGGGAGCTGTTTTTT. As protein: CASSYGWKGPGELFF.

The chain combines TRBV6-4 with TRBJ1-5; D uncertain. V was cut by 7 bases and J by 5 bases, with 18 bases left in between. This CDR3 region has 15 residues. The germline gives CDR1 MRHNA, CDR2 SNTAGT. CDR3 in DNA: TGTGCCAGCAACGGGCAGGACTGGGAGCATCAGCCCCAGCATTTT. Its protein product is CASNGQDWEHQPQHF.